This is a list of T cell receptor beta chains from one sample in a study of T cell responses to AZD1222 COVID-19 vaccine. TCRdb keeps only in-frame clones here, not all; method: immunoSEQ multiplex PCR. The table lists roughly 150,000 clones, roughly 91% of them singletons, with over 8% in the top ten. The sample consisted of peripheral blood, taken on day 0 of AZD1222 vaccination. Source of these receptors: an adult in good health. Both conserved end residues are part of each CDR3. The D gene is left open where the match is weak. Clone size, where shown, is once, few, many, or a class for clones that have expanded.

clone_size: NA
d_call: NA
j_call: TRBJ1-5
v_call: TRBV19
cdr3_nt: TGTGCCAGTAGGGAAACAGCTGGGAGTAGCAATCAGCCCCAGCATTTT
cdr3_aa: CASRETAGSSNQPQHF

clone_size: NA
d_call: NA
j_call: TRBJ1-1
v_call: TRBV19
cdr3_nt: TGTGCCAGTAGTATCGCCCCGGTTACTGAAGCTTTCTTT
cdr3_aa: CASSIAPVTEAFF

clone_size: NA
d_call: TRBD2
j_call: TRBJ2-7
v_call: TRBV10-2
cdr3_nt: TGCGCCAGTAACACCGGGACTAGCCTCTCCTACGAGCAGTACTTC
cdr3_aa: CASNTGTSLSYEQYF

clone_size: NA
d_call: NA
j_call: TRBJ1-5
v_call: TRBV20-1
cdr3_nt: TGCAGTGCTAGTAAAGGTGGTAACAATCAGCCCCAGCATTTT
cdr3_aa: CSASKGGNNQPQHF

clone_size: NA
d_call: TRBD1
j_call: TRBJ2-7
v_call: TRBV18
cdr3_nt: TGTGCCAGCTCACCAAGGGACAGGGCCTTCTACGAGCAGTACTTC
cdr3_aa: CASSPRDRAFYEQYF

clone_size: once
d_call: NA
j_call: TRBJ2-7
v_call: TRBV9
cdr3_nt: TGTGCCAGCAGCCCTGAGGCGAGCTCACGGGAGCAGTACTTC
cdr3_aa: CASSPEASSREQYF

clone_size: few
d_call: TRBD1
j_call: TRBJ1-6
v_call: TRBV3-1/TRBV3-2
cdr3_nt: TGTGCCAGCAGCCAGGGGGACAGGGCCAGAGTAAGGTCACCCCTCCACTTT
cdr3_aa: CASSQGDRARVRSPLHF

clone_size: NA
d_call: TRBD1
j_call: TRBJ1-2
v_call: TRBV7-9
cdr3_nt: TGTGCCAGCAGCTTAGAGGGACAGCTTAACTATGGCTACACCTTC
cdr3_aa: CASSLEGQLNYGYTF

clone_size: NA
d_call: NA
j_call: TRBJ1-5
v_call: TRBV28
cdr3_nt: TGTGCCAGCAGTTTAGGGGGCCACCTACGAATTAGCAATCAGCCCCAGCATTTT
cdr3_aa: CASSLGGHLRISNQPQHF

clone_size: NA
d_call: NA
j_call: TRBJ1-5
v_call: TRBV19
cdr3_nt: TGTGCCAGTGGCGATCAGCGGGATCAGCCCCAGCATTTT
cdr3_aa: CASGDQRDQPQHF